This is a list of T cell receptor beta chains from one sample in a study of cytomegalovirus exposure and HLA in healthy donors. Method: immunoSEQ multiplex PCR; TCRdb's copy keeps in-frame clones and lacks some. The table records over 200,000 clones, almost 80% of them present only once. Sequencing was carried out using PBMCs. The receptors come from a male donor in good health and CMV-seronegative. Both conserved end residues are part of each CDR3. D genes are given only for firm matches.

d_gene: NA; j_gene: TRBJ2-5; v_gene: TRBV7-8; CDR3nt: TGTGCCAGCAGCTTAGACACTAGTCAGGAGACCCAGTACTTC; CDR3aa: CASSLDTSQETQYF
d_gene: TRBD1; j_gene: TRBJ1-2; v_gene: TRBV28; CDR3nt: TGTGCCAGCAGTTTTAGGGGGACAGCCCCCGTAGTAGTTGGCTACACCTTC; CDR3aa: CASSFRGTAPVVVGYTF
d_gene: TRBD2; j_gene: TRBJ2-1; v_gene: TRBV6-5; CDR3nt: TGTGCCAGCAGTTACGGCCTTGTAGCGGGAAACAATGAGCAGTTCTTC; CDR3aa: CASSYGLVAGNNEQFF
d_gene: TRBD2; j_gene: TRBJ2-5; v_gene: TRBV6-1; CDR3nt: TGTGCCACCGTAGCGGGAGGAACGCCGGAAGAGACCCAGTACTTC; CDR3aa: CATVAGGTPEETQYF
d_gene: NA; j_gene: TRBJ1-3; v_gene: TRBV30; CDR3nt: TGTGCCTGGAGCGCTGGAAACACCATATATTTT; CDR3aa: CAWSAGNTIYF
d_gene: NA; j_gene: TRBJ2-7; v_gene: TRBV5-6; CDR3nt: TGTGCCAGCAGCTTGGCCGGTAGCGTATCCTACGAGCAGTACTTC; CDR3aa: CASSLAGSVSYEQYF
d_gene: TRBD2; j_gene: TRBJ2-1; v_gene: TRBV7-3; CDR3nt: TGTGCCAGCAGCTTAACCAGGACTAGCGCTTACAATGAGCAGTTCTTC; CDR3aa: CASSLTRTSAYNEQFF
d_gene: NA; j_gene: TRBJ1-3; v_gene: TRBV9; CDR3nt: TGTGCCAGCAGCGTCTTACCTCAGGGGAGAGGAAACACCATATATTTT; CDR3aa: CASSVLPQGRGNTIYF
d_gene: NA; j_gene: TRBJ2-7; v_gene: TRBV30; CDR3nt: TGTGCCGGAAGGAGGACCGGGTTTAGCGGCTCCTACGAGCAGTACTTC; CDR3aa: CAGRRTGFSGSYEQYF
d_gene: NA; j_gene: TRBJ1-1; v_gene: TRBV19; CDR3nt: TGTGCCAGTAGTACGCCTGAGGGGGGGAGCACTAAAGCTTTCTTT; CDR3aa: CASSTPEGGSTKAFF